This T cell receptor beta chain was identified during a study of blood T cells in healthy people across ages. Study-wide findings and caveats: Across the age range, TCR beta diversity per million T cells fell in a roughly linear way.

This clonotype was seen a handful of times. Its antigen remains unknown. This CDR3 spans 13 amino acids. Looked up from germline, CDR1 is DFQATT and CDR2 is SNEGSKA (reference sequence). V lost 3 bases, J lost 2 bases, and 2 bases stayed unmatched. It was with a sample-barcoded 5' primer and a J-beta primer mix that a second PCR of about 7 to 12 cycles was run. TCRdb reanalysed the 5' RACE reads using MiXCR and keeps one entry per CDR3 protein. The data contain about 580,000 distinct CDR3 sequences, roughly 48% of them singletons. The sequence was collected from an elderly man in good health. Input material: blood. The genes are TRBV20-1 and TRBJ2-7; 9 positions agree with TRBD2. CDR3 protein: CSARTSGTYEQYF. As DNA, the CDR3 is TGCAGTGCTAGGACTAGCGGTACCTACGAGCAGTACTTC.